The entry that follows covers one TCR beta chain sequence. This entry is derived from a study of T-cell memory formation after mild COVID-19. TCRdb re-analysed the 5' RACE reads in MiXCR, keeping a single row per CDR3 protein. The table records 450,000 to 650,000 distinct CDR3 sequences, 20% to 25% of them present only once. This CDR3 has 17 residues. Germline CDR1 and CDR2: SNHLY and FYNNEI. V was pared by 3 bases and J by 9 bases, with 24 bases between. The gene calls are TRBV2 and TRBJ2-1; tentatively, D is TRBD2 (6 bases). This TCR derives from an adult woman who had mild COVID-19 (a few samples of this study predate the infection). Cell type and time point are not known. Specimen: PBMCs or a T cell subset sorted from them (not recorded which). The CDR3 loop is CASSDFPGTDLWGEQFF. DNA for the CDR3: TGTGCCAGCAGTGACTTCCCCGGGACTGATCTTTGGGGTGAGCAGTTCTTC.